Each of the 8 T cell receptor beta chains below was sequenced from the same sample in a study of cytomegalovirus exposure and HLA in healthy donors. Both 60 Vbeta primers and 13 Jbeta primers went into the PCR. Sequencing used immunoSEQ multiplex PCR; TCRdb keeps in-frame clones, though not all of them. The sample contains some 190,000 clones, about four fifths of which appear only once. The sample comprised PBMCs. Receptors were obtained from a woman in her twenties or thirties in good health and CMV-seronegative.

V usage is TRBV18 and J usage is TRBJ1-1; D ambiguous. V lost 2 bases to trimming and J lost 4 bases, with 8 bases between them. CDR3 length: 13 amino acids. Germline CDR1 and CDR2: KGHSH and LQKENI. The CDR3 sequence: CASSPELGTEAFF. DNA of the CDR3: TGTGCCAGCTCACCAGAACTCGGCACTGAAGCTTTCTTT.

For this clone: Other nucleotide sequences in the sample specify the same CDR3. The V gene is TRBV6-1, the J gene TRBJ2-3; D gene ambiguous. The ends were cut back, 1 base at V and 0 bases at J, with 5 bases in the middle. This CDR3 contains 14 residues. Germline-derived CDR1 and CDR2 are MNHNS and SASEGT. The CDR3: CASSEGSSTDTQYF. In nucleotides, the CDR3 is TGTGCCAGCAGTGAAGGGAGTAGCACAGATACGCAGTATTTT.

The chain couples TRBV28 to TRBJ2-1; TRBD2 aligns across 9 bases. Germline CDR1 reads MDHEN; CDR2 reads SYDVKM. J gave up 8 bases and V 2 bases, and 4 bases lay outside the gene matches. This CDR3 contains 14 residues. The CDR3 DNA follows: TGTGCCAGCAGTTTAGCGGGGGGGCTATATGAGCAGTTCTTC. Its translation: CASSLAGGLYEQFF. Supplemented by reference TRBV28 and TRBJ2-1, the full variable domain reads DVKVTQSSRYLVKRTGEKVFLECVQDMDHENMFWYRQDPGLGLRLIYFSYDVKMKEKGDIPEGYSVSREKKERFSLILESASTNQTSMYLCASSLAGGLYEQFFGPGTRLTVL.

This clone was found once. This chain connects TRBV7-9 to TRBJ1-5, with 9 nucleotides matching TRBD1. Per germline, CDR1 SEHNR and CDR2 FQNEAQ (reference sequence). The CDR3 extends over 19 amino acids. Trimming cost V 5 bases and J 0 bases; bases outside gene matches: 14. CDR3 loop: CASSRGGVNRGRSNQPQHF. CDR3 bases: TGTGCCAGCAGCCGTGGTGGCGTAAACAGGGGGCGTAGCAATCAGCCCCAGCATTTT.

The rearrangement links TRBV7-2 to TRBJ2-2, with no clear D. The CDR3 contains 14 residues. Trimming took 3 bases from V and 6 from J, leaving 11 bases between them. Germline CDR1 and CDR2: SGHTA and FQGNSA. As DNA, the CDR3 is TGTGCCAGCAGCTTGATCCCCGAGGCCGGGGAGCTGTTTTTT. It specifies CASSLIPEAGELFF. Filled out from reference TRBV7-2 and TRBJ2-2, the complete variable domain reads GAGVSQSPSNKVTEKGKDVELRCDPISGHTALYWYRQSLGQGLEFLIYFQGNSAPDKSGLPSDRFSAERTGGSVSTLTIQRTQQEDSAVYLCASSLIPEAGELFFGEGSRLTVL.

The rearrangement joins TRBV9 to TRBJ2-1; D possibly corresponds to TRBD2 (5 bases). Germline V gene data show CDR1 as SGDLS and CDR2 as YYNGEE. V was pared by 2 bases and J by 0 bases, with 9 bases between. The CDR3 totals 15 residues. The chain's CDR3 is CASSVSSSSYNEQFF. The CDR3 coding sequence is TGTGCCAGCAGCGTTTCTAGCAGCTCCTACAATGAGCAGTTCTTC.

With regard to this clone: The same CDR3 arises from other DNA sequences in this sample as well. The chain has TRBV29-1 and TRBJ1-5; D is ambiguous. This CDR3 has 13 amino acids. CDR1 is SQVTM and CDR2 is ANQGSEA in the germline V gene. V lost 4 bases and J 3 bases, leaving 10 bases between the germline ends. The CDR3 loop reads CSVGRGSNQPQHF. The DNA for the CDR3 is TGCAGCGTTGGGAGAGGCTCCAATCAGCCCCAGCATTTT.

The gene calls are TRBV28 and TRBJ2-2; 8 positions match TRBD1. CDR3 size: 15 residues. V trimming: 6 bases; J trimming: 0 bases; junction bases outside the gene matches: 3. Germline V CDR1 and CDR2: MDHEN, SYDVKM. The CDR3 sequence is CASRRQGSNTGELFF. For the CDR3, the DNA is TGTGCCAGCAGGCGACAGGGGTCGAACACCGGGGAGCTGTTTTTT.